This T cell receptor beta chain originates from a study of blood T cell repertoires in COVID-19. At the level of the study: Sample material is recorded as cDNA or gDNA derived from T cells, B-cell-depleted T cells, or PBMCs.

Germline V gene sequence: CDR1 SNHLY, CDR2 FYNNEI. This CDR3 is 16 amino acids long. Trimming removed 7 bases from V and 1 base from J, with 14 bases in between. The data were produced by immunoSEQ multiplex PCR, yet TCRdb's version contains in-frame clones alone and is incomplete. This sample has 85,000 to 100,000 clones, with 75% to 90% found just once. This TCR was recovered from a man between 60 and 75 years old with acute or convalescent COVID-19. Source material: peripheral blood. The rearrangement joins TRBV2 to TRBJ2-6; D might be TRBD1 (6 bases). Here the CDR3 reads CASKQGRGSGANVLTF. The DNA for the CDR3 is TGTGCCAGCAAACAGGGTAGAGGGTCTGGGGCCAACGTCCTGACTTTC.